The 22 T cell receptor beta chains reported below all come from one sample, sequenced in a study of beta chain features in type 1 diabetes (dated by TCRdb to 2016 to 2018). Libraries were prepared through the immunoSEQ multiplex PCR assay. The High Capacity cDNA Reverse Transcription Kit was used to reverse transcribe all of the isolated RNA, meaning that expressed TCRB transcripts were what got sequenced. This immuneACCESS table, as held by TCRdb, lists in-frame sequences with V and J called but not all clones. Of the missing ones, under half trace to an unresolved V gene in checked studies; the others have no known cause. The sample contains 100,000 to 150,000 clones, approximately 15% of them found a single time. Around 2.5% of the sample lies in the top ten. The paper's findings and limits, for the study overall: Type 1 diabetes patients showed a moderate but significant shortening of TCRB CDR3 length in all four CD4+ subsets.

Antigens of these TCRs are unknown. Sequenced input: central memory CD4+ T cells from blood. The receptors originated from a man aged 18 to 29 with type 1 diabetes.

J is TRBJ2-1 and V is TRBV30, with D perhaps matching TRBD2 (5 bases). There are 13 residues in the CDR3. Trimming stripped 2 bases from V and 5 bases from J, with 10 bases between. Germline V lookup: CDR1 GTSNPN, CDR2 SVGIG (reference sequence). The CDR3 region is CAWSRMGDNEQFF. The CDR3 nucleotides read TGTGCCTGGAGTAGAATGGGAGACAATGAGCAGTTCTTC.

This clone showed up just a few times. The chain joins TRBV14 to TRBJ2-5; D may match TRBD1 or TRBD2 (5 bases each). CDR3 length equals 16 residues. Germline loops: CDR1 SGHDN, CDR2 FVKESK. Trimming removed 1 base from V and 4 bases from J, with 16 bases in between. The CDR3 sequence: CASSQAHRDGRETQYF. The CDR3 nucleotides read TGTGCCAGCAGCCAAGCACACCGGGACGGCCGAGAGACCCAGTACTTC.

This clone was seen a few times. V gene TRBV9 combines with J gene TRBJ2-5; no clear D gene. The CDR3 is made up of 15 amino acids. Trimming removed 0 bases from V and 4 bases from J, with 13 bases in between. Germline CDR1 SGDLS, CDR2 YYNGEE. DNA of the CDR3: TGTGCCAGCAGCGTAGGGGTGGGGATCACAGAGACCCAGTACTTC. This gives the protein CASSVGVGITETQYF.

The chain recombines TRBV5-1 with TRBJ2-7; 9 bases fit TRBD2. The length of the CDR3 is 15 residues. The germline CDR1 and CDR2 sequences are SGHRS and YFSETQ. With V trimmed by 0 bases and J by 5 bases, 6 bases remained unmatched. This chain's CDR3 is CASSLVASGTHEQYF. DNA of the CDR3: TGCGCCAGCAGCTTGGTGGCTAGCGGGACCCACGAGCAGTACTTC.

A note on this clone: A far larger clone is just one base off, so this is likely a read error. Additional DNA sequences in this sample encode the identical CDR3. The rearrangement links TRBV5-4 to TRBJ2-1; 11 nucleotides line up with TRBD2. V was pared by 3 bases and J by 7 bases, with 9 bases of the junction left unmatched. The CDR3 consists of 16 residues. Germline loops: CDR1 SGHNT, CDR2 YYREEE (reference sequence). CDR3 nucleotide sequence: TGTGCCAGCAGCTATAGCCTAGCGGGGGGAATAAATGAGCAGTTCTTC. It encodes CASSYSLAGGINEQFF. Combining the CDR3 with reference TRBV5-4 and TRBJ2-1 gives the whole variable domain ETGVTQSPTHLIKTRGQQVTLRCSSQSGHNTVSWYQQALGQGPQFIFQYYREEENGRGNFPPRFSGLQFPNYSSELNVNALELDDSALYLCASSYSLAGGINEQFFGPGTRLTVL.

This clone was observed a few times. V usage is TRBV9 and J usage is TRBJ2-2; a possible D gene is TRBD1 (5 bases). Germline CDR1 reads SGDLS; CDR2 reads YYNGEE. Trimming removed 0 bases at V and 7 bases at J, with 10 bases between. The CDR3 consists of 14 residues. This CDR3 is CASSVEGRSGELFF. Written as DNA, the CDR3 is TGTGCCAGCAGCGTAGAGGGGCGGAGCGGGGAGCTGTTTTTT.

This clone was seen at least ten times. V gene TRBV15 combines with J gene TRBJ2-2; D ambiguous. Germline loops: CDR1 LNHNV, CDR2 YYDKDF (reference sequence). This CDR3 has 14 amino acids. V lost 0 bases and J 5 bases, leaving 7 bases between the germline ends. This chain's CDR3 is CATSRDHGTGELFF. Written as DNA, the CDR3 is TGTGCCACCAGCAGAGATCACGGTACCGGGGAGCTGTTTTTT. The full variable domain, with the rest looked up from reference TRBV15 and TRBJ2-2, is DAMVIQNPRYQVTQFGKPVTLSCSQTLNHNVMYWYQQKSSQAPKLLFHYYDKDFNNEADTPDNFQSRRPNTSFCFLDIRSPGLGDTAMYLCATSRDHGTGELFFGEGSRLTVL.

A few counts support this clone. The CDR3: CASSRGDYEQYF. DNA of the CDR3: TGTGCCAGCAGCCGGGGGGACTACGAGCAGTACTTC. The chain uses TRBV7-9 and TRBJ2-7; 7 nucleotides agree with TRBD2. Unmatched junction bases numbered 1, after V lost 5 bases and J lost 3 bases. This CDR3 spans 12 amino acids. Germline V gene lookup returns CDR1 SEHNR and CDR2 FQNEAQ (reference sequence).

In its sample, this clone was seen many times. This chain joins TRBV11-2 and TRBJ2-3; no reliable D call. The CDR3 loop spans 15 amino acids. Looked up from germline, CDR1 is SGHAT and CDR2 is FQNNGV. The germline V and J ends were trimmed by 4 bases and 0 bases, with 11 bases remaining between them. CDR3 in amino acids: CASSSSGTSTDTQYF. As DNA, the CDR3 is TGTGCCAGCAGCTCCTCCGGAACTAGCACAGATACGCAGTATTTT.

The chain uses TRBV29-1 and TRBJ2-2, with 12 bases matching TRBD2. The CDR3 has 16 amino acids. V lost 7 bases and J lost 7; bases outside the gene matches: 13. Germline lookup yields CDR1 SQVTM and CDR2 ANQGSEA. This chain's CDR3 is CSAGLAGSMGIGELFF. DNA of the CDR3: TGCAGCGCCGGACTAGCGGGATCGATGGGGATCGGGGAGCTGTTTTTT.

V usage is TRBV4-2 and J usage is TRBJ2-5; the D gene is possibly TRBD1 (5 bases). This CDR3 region has 14 residues. In germline, CDR1 is LGHNA, CDR2 YNFKEQ. Trimming took 5 bases from V and 0 from J, leaving 10 bases between them. CDR3 bases: TGTGCCAGCAGCTTGTCGACAGACCAAGAGACCCAGTACTTC. It codes for CASSLSTDQETQYF.

This chain uses TRBV29-1 with TRBJ2-6; no clear D gene. Germline CDR1 SQVTM, CDR2 ANQGSEA. This CDR3 region has 14 residues. With 5 bases removed from V and 0 bases from J, the gap between germline ends came to 8 bases. CDR3 coding DNA: TGCAGCGTTAGTGAGGACTCTGGGGCCAACGTCCTGACTTTC. The encoded protein is CSVSEDSGANVLTF.

The gene calls are TRBV14 and TRBJ2-3, with D maybe TRBD2 (5 bases). The CDR3 spans 14 residues. Germline values: CDR1 SGHDN, CDR2 FVKESK. With 1 base removed from V and 7 bases from J, the gap between germline ends came to 12 bases. This CDR3 reads CASSQVDSDYTQYF. CDR3 DNA sequence: TGTGCCAGCAGCCAAGTTGATTCGGACTATACGCAGTATTTT.

This clone came up a few times. This sequence joins TRBV10-3 and TRBJ2-3, with TRBD2 matching 12 bases. V shed 4 bases and J 1 base; nucleotides not matched to a gene: 9. This CDR3 is 18 amino acids long. Per germline, CDR1 ENHRY and CDR2 SYGVKD. The CDR3 DNA sequence: TGTGCCATCAGTGGGCTAGCGGGAGGGCCGTCGGGCACAGATACGCAGTATTTT. It specifies CAISGLAGGPSGTDTQYF.

Relative to its sample, this clone is medium-sized. The CDR3 here is CASTPLGQGEQYF. For the CDR3, the DNA is TGTGCCAGCACCCCTCTAGGACAGGGCGAGCAGTACTTC. The gene calls are TRBV28 and TRBJ2-7; 8 nucleotides align to TRBD1. The CDR3 is 13 amino acids. The J segment lost 6 bases and the V segment lost 7 bases, leaving 8 bases of the junction unmatched. CDR1 is MDHEN and CDR2 is SYDVKM in the germline V gene.

The sample holds a few counts of this clone. V gene TRBV7-2 combines with J gene TRBJ2-7; no clear D gene. V lost 1 base and J lost 0, with 7 bases in between. The CDR3 has 14 residues. Germline V gene data show CDR1 as SGHTA and CDR2 as FQGNSA. DNA of the CDR3: TGTGCCAGCAGCTTAGACTATAACTCCTACGAGCAGTACTTC. It yields the protein CASSLDYNSYEQYF.

The chain is built from TRBV7-2 and TRBJ1-5; D is undetermined. V lost 5 bases, J lost 4 bases, and 9 bases lay in between. The CDR3 length is 13 residues. Germline assignment: CDR1 SGHTA and CDR2 FQGNSA. The CDR3 nucleotides read TGTGCCAGCAGCGCCTCCTCTAATCAGCCCCAGCATTTT. It codes for CASSASSNQPQHF.

There are many counts of this clone. The V call is TRBV30, the J call TRBJ2-6; maybe TRBD1 (5 bases). V lost 2 bases to trimming and J lost 4 bases, with 18 bases between them. The CDR3 length is 17 residues. Germline-derived CDR1 and CDR2 are GTSNPN and SVGIG (reference sequence). CDR3 nucleotide sequence: TGTGCCTGGAGTCGTGGCAGGGCCCGGAGCGGGGCCAACGTCCTGACTTTC. This sequence encodes CAWSRGRARSGANVLTF.

In its sample, this clone was seen a few times. The V and J genes are TRBV5-4 and TRBJ2-1; 8 positions match TRBD2. V lost 4 bases to trimming and J lost 4 bases; unmatched junction nucleotides: 7. Germline lookup yields CDR1 SGHNT and CDR2 YYREEE (reference sequence). CDR3 length: 15 residues. This chain's CDR3 is CASSLGAGGYNEQFF. Here the CDR3 DNA reads TGTGCCAGCAGCCTGGGGGCGGGAGGATACAATGAGCAGTTCTTC.

This clone has a handful of counts. This chain joins TRBV7-2 and TRBJ2-1; D may be TRBD1 or TRBD2 (5 bases each). Trimming removed 0 bases at V and 3 bases at J, with 12 bases between. The germline V gene has CDR1 SGHTA and CDR2 FQGNSA. The CDR3 loop spans 16 amino acids. The CDR3 spells CASSLAPGTLYNEQFF. CDR3 coding DNA: TGTGCCAGCAGCTTAGCGCCCGGGACCCTCTACAATGAGCAGTTCTTC.

V gene TRBV10-3 combines with J gene TRBJ2-7, with TRBD1 matching 7 bases. Germline lookup yields CDR1 ENHRY and CDR2 SYGVKD. This CDR3 comprises 14 residues. V shed 2 bases and J 5 bases; nucleotides not matched to a gene: 6. CDR3 protein: CAISESIQGDEQYF. The CDR3 region has the DNA TGTGCCATCAGTGAGAGCATCCAGGGGGACGAGCAGTACTTC.

This clone was picked up a small number of times. The chain links TRBV29-1 to TRBJ1-4, with 10 bases that match TRBD1. Trimming at V came to 7 bases and at J to 5 bases, leaving 7 bases not matched to a gene. The CDR3 is 14 residues long. CDR1 is SQVTM, CDR2 ANQGSEA, per germline. CDR3 sequence reads: CSARQGAGNEKLFF. In nucleotides, the CDR3 is TGCAGCGCCCGACAGGGGGCTGGGAATGAAAAACTGTTTTTT.